The 5 T cell receptor beta chains below all came from one sample that was sequenced in a study of T cell changes during pregnancy in multiple sclerosis. Sequenced by immunoSEQ multiplex PCR; TCRdb stores in-frame clones only, minus some. The sample has 110,000 or so clones, roughly 92% seen once. The sequences come from peripheral blood, collected before pregnancy. The receptors shown here come from a female donor with multiple sclerosis, enrolled in a pregnancy study.

The genes are TRBV4-1 and TRBJ1-5, with D possibly matching TRBD1 (5 bases). This CDR3 contains 14 residues. Trimming cost V 4 bases and J 7 bases, with 14 bases left between them. Germline-derived CDR1 and CDR2 are MGHRA and YSYEKL. CDR3 bases: TGCGCCAGCAGCCCGCCTGGGGGAGGGCAGCCCCAGCATTTT. Its protein product is CASSPPGGGQPQHF.

This chain links TRBV19 with TRBJ2-1; 8 bases map to TRBD1. Germline V lookup: CDR1 LNHDA, CDR2 SQIVND (reference sequence). V lost 5 bases, J lost 3 bases, and 6 bases stayed unmatched. CDR3 length equals 15 residues. In DNA, the CDR3 is TGTGCCAGTAGTTCGACAGGGGACAACTACAATGAGCAGTTCTTC. Encoded protein: CASSSTGDNYNEQFF.

The CDR3 nucleotides read TGTGCCAGCTCACCACCGACAGGGTCGGTAGTGGAGCAGTACTTC. This translates into CASSPPTGSVVEQYF. The chain recombines TRBV18 with TRBJ2-7; 7 bases are a match to TRBD1. Germline CDR1 KGHSH, CDR2 LQKENI. V was pared by 0 bases and J by 7 bases, with 9 bases of the junction left unmatched. This CDR3 has 15 residues.

V gene TRBV7-9 combines with J gene TRBJ1-3; 8 nucleotides agree with TRBD1. The ends lost 5 bases at V and 6 bases at J; junction bases unmatched: 9. The CDR3 totals 15 residues. CDR1 is SEHNR and CDR2 is FQNEAQ in the germline V gene (reference sequence). CDR3 sequence (DNA): TGTGCCAGCAGCCTCGGAACCCAGGGGGCAAACACCATATATTTT. Residues: CASSLGTQGANTIYF. The whole variable domain, filled in from reference TRBV7-9 and TRBJ1-3, reads DTGVSQNPRHKITKRGQNVTFRCDPISEHNRLYWYRQTLGQGPEFLTYFQNEAQLEKSRLLSDRFSAERPKGSFSTLEIQRTEQGDSAMYLCASSLGTQGANTIYFGEGSWLTVV.

This chain connects TRBV5-1 to TRBJ2-7; the D gene is possibly TRBD2 (7 bases). This CDR3 contains 14 residues. From germline, CDR1 is SGHRS and CDR2 YFSETQ. V was pared by 0 bases and J by 6 bases, with 13 bases between. This chain's CDR3 is CASSLGPGGAEQYF. The CDR3, as DNA: TGCGCCAGCAGCTTGGGTCCGGGGGGCGCCGAGCAGTACTTC.